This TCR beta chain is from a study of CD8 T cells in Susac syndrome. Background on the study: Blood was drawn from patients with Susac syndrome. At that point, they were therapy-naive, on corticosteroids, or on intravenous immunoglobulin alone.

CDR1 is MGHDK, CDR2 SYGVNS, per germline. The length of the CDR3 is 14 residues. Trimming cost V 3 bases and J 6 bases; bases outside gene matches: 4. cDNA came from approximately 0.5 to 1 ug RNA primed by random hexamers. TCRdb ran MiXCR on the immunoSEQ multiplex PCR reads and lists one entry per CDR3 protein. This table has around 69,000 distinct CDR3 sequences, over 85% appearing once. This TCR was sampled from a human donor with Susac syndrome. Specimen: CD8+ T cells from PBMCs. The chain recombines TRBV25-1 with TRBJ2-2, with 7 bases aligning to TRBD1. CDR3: CASSDIQGPGELFF. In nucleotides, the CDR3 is TGTGCCAGCAGTGACATACAGGGGCCCGGGGAGCTGTTTTTT.